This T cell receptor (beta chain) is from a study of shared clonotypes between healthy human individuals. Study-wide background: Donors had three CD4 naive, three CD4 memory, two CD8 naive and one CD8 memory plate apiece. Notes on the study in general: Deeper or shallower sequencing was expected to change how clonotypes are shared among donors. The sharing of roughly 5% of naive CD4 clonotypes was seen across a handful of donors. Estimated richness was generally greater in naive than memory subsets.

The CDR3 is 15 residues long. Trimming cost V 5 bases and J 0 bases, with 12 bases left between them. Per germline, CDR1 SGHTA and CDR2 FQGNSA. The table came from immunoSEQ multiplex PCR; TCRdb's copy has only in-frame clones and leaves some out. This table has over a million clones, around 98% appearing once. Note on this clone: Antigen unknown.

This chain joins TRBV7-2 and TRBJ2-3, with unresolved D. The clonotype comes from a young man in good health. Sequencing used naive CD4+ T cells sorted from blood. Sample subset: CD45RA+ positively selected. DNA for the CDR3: TGTGCCAGCAGCGAGAGGCGATCTAGCACAGATACGCAGTATTTT. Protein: CASSERRSSTDTQYF.